The 32 T cell receptor beta chains below were found in one sample sequenced in a study of radiotherapy plus CTLA-4 blockade in lung cancer. Sequencing was performed with immunoSEQ multiplex PCR; in TCRdb, only in-frame clones are kept and a portion is missing. This repertoire shows about 44,000 clones, around 77% found once; its top ten account for less than 3%. The sample consisted of peripheral blood, taken from a patient treated with radiotherapy plus ipilimumab. The receptors here all came from a human donor with non-small cell lung cancer whose response to radiotherapy plus ipilimumab could not be evaluated.

The V call is TRBV7-2, the J call TRBJ2-7, with 11 bases that match TRBD1. The CDR3 is 16 residues long. The V segment lost 5 bases and the J segment 6 bases; nucleotides outside the gene matches: 12. Germline-derived CDR1 and CDR2 are SGHTA and FQGNSA. In DNA form, the CDR3 reads TGTGCCAGCAGCGCGCGACCGGGACAGGGGGTTTTCGAGCAGTACTTC. Its protein product is CASSARPGQGVFEQYF.

In nucleotides, the CDR3 is TGTGCCAGCAGCTTACTGGGACAGGGGGCGGAGACCCAGTACTTC. Its translation is CASSLLGQGAETQYF. The chain uses TRBV7-2 and TRBJ2-5; TRBD1 agrees at 12 bases. Germline CDR1 and CDR2: SGHTA and FQGNSA. With 2 bases clipped from V and 5 bases from J, the junction kept 3 bases outside the gene matches. CDR3 size: 15 residues.

The chain uses TRBV5-6 and TRBJ1-6; the D is unclear. Per the germline V gene, CDR1 is SGHDT and CDR2 is YYEEEE. The CDR3 covers 15 residues. Trimming left V 0 bases short and J 10 bases short, with 14 bases between. The DNA of the CDR3 is TGTGCCAGCAGCTTGGTTCTTACTGGGCCGTCACCCCTCCACTTT. It yields the protein CASSLVLTGPSPLHF.

The CDR3 spells CASSSLTDYGYTF. CDR3 sequence (DNA): TGTGCCAGCAGTTCACTGACAGACTATGGCTACACCTTC. This chain joins TRBV28 and TRBJ1-2, with a weak D call TRBD1 (5 bases). V was clipped by 4 bases and J by 3 bases, with 9 bases between them. The germline gives CDR1 MDHEN, CDR2 SYDVKM. CDR3 length equals 13 residues.

J is TRBJ2-5 and V is TRBV7-9, with D possibly being TRBD2 (6 bases). This CDR3 contains 14 residues. Germline values: CDR1 SEHNR, CDR2 FQNEAQ (reference sequence). Deletions cut 1 base from V and 1 base from J, with 7 bases between. The chain's CDR3 is CASSLGSGQETQYF. The CDR3 nucleotides are TGTGCCAGCAGCTTAGGTAGCGGCCAAGAGACCCAGTACTTC. The full variable domain, in which reference TRBV7-9 and TRBJ2-5 provide the parts outside the CDR3, is DTGVSQNPRHKITKRGQNVTFRCDPISEHNRLYWYRQTLGQGPEFLTYFQNEAQLEKSRLLSDRFSAERPKGSFSTLEIQRTEQGDSAMYLCASSLGSGQETQYFGPGTRLLVL.

V is TRBV7-3 and J is TRBJ2-3; TRBD2 might be the D (6 bases). In germline, CDR1 is SGHTA, CDR2 FQGTGA. The ends were cut back, 2 bases at V and 4 bases at J, with 19 bases in the middle. The CDR3 is made up of 17 amino acids. In DNA, the CDR3 is TGTGCCAGCAGCTTAGGGTTCGGGCGGGGTCCCGCAGATACGCAGTATTTT. Encoded protein: CASSLGFGRGPADTQYF. Full variable domain (rest looked up from reference TRBV7-3 and TRBJ2-3): GAGVSQTPSNKVTEKGKYVELRCDPISGHTALYWYRQSLGQGPEFLIYFQGTGAADDSGLPNDRFFAVRPEGSVSTLKIQRTERGDSAVYLCASSLGFGRGPADTQYFGPGTRLTVL.

This chain links TRBV7-2 with TRBJ2-1, with D possibly matching TRBD1 (6 bases). The CDR3 runs 13 residues. V was clipped by 3 bases and J by 6 bases, with 9 bases between them. Per the germline V gene, CDR1 is SGHTA and CDR2 is FQGNSA. Here the CDR3 reads CASSLTGSNEQFF. The CDR3 bases are TGTGCCAGCAGCTTGACAGGTTCCAATGAGCAGTTCTTC.

The chain links TRBV9 to TRBJ2-3; D perhaps matches TRBD1 (7 bases). Germline V gene sequence: CDR1 SGDLS, CDR2 YYNGEE. The CDR3 consists of 19 residues. Trimming left V 2 bases short and J 0 bases short, with 22 bases between. The CDR3 DNA reads TGTGCCAGCAGCGTGTTAGAGGGGGCGAGCGGGCCAAGCACAGATACGCAGTATTTT. Encoded protein: CASSVLEGASGPSTDTQYF.

The V gene is TRBV11-3, the J gene TRBJ2-2; TRBD2 agrees at 7 bases. CDR1 and CDR2 from the germline V gene are SGHNT and YENEEA. V lost 4 bases to trimming and J lost 5 bases; unmatched junction nucleotides: 16. This CDR3 region has 18 residues. CDR3 sequence (DNA): TGTGCCAGCAGCTCTCTCGACCCGGGCGGGAGTATAACCGGGGAGCTGTTTTTT. Its protein is CASSSLDPGGSITGELFF.

V is TRBV19 and J is TRBJ2-6; unclear D gene. Trimming stripped 7 bases from V and 0 bases from J, with 10 bases between. Germline-derived CDR1 and CDR2 are LNHDA and SQIVND (reference sequence). The CDR3 runs to 15 residues. CDR3 region: CASTQMNSGANVLTF. In nucleotides, the CDR3 is TGTGCCAGTACACAGATGAACTCTGGGGCCAACGTCCTGACTTTC.

V gene TRBV5-1 combines with J gene TRBJ2-7; perhaps TRBD1 as D (5 bases). The length of the CDR3 is 16 residues. The V end was cut by 4 bases, the J end by 2 bases, with 19 bases between. Germline CDR1 and CDR2: SGHRS and YFSETQ. The CDR3 bases are TGCGCCAGCAGCCCCCCCGGCGCAGGGCTCCCCTACGAGCAGTACTTC. Translation gives CASSPPGAGLPYEQYF.

The chain couples TRBV2 to TRBJ1-5, with D unresolved. From germline, CDR1 is SNHLY and CDR2 FYNNEI. This CDR3 contains 12 residues. Trimming shortened V by 5 bases and J by 2 bases, and 4 bases separated the two germline ends. In DNA, the CDR3 is TGTGCCAGCAGTTCTGGCAATCAGCCCCAGCATTTT. Amino acid sequence: CASSSGNQPQHF.

The chain is built from TRBV6-1 and TRBJ2-1; 11 bases map to TRBD2. The length of the CDR3 is 15 residues. Trimming at V came to 8 bases and at J to 9 bases, leaving 12 bases not matched to a gene. Germline-derived CDR1 and CDR2 are MNHNS and SASEGT. The CDR3 DNA reads as TGTGCCAGCTATACTAGCGGGGGAGCTCATAGTGAGCAGTTCTTC. This translates into CASYTSGGAHSEQFF.

This clone was detected a few times. The rearrangement links TRBV19 to TRBJ1-4, with TRBD1 matching 7 bases. This CDR3 comprises 14 residues. The ends lost 7 bases at V and 8 bases at J; junction bases unmatched: 10. In germline, CDR1 is LNHDA, CDR2 SQIVND (reference sequence). The CDR3 is CASTTSPTGEKLFF. The CDR3 DNA sequence: TGTGCCAGTACCACCTCCCCGACAGGGGAAAAACTGTTTTTT.

V usage is TRBV18 and J usage is TRBJ2-5, with D perhaps TRBD2 (5 bases). CDR1 KGHSH and CDR2 LQKENI come from the germline V gene. V lost 6 bases to trimming and J lost 3 bases, with 11 bases between them. The CDR3 spans 13 residues. The DNA of the CDR3 is TGTGCCAGCTCCCACGCGCGGGAAGAGACCCAGTACTTC. As protein: CASSHAREETQYF.

The chain couples TRBV11-2 to TRBJ1-2, with TRBD1 identical over 8 bases. The CDR3 has 16 residues. The J segment lost 3 bases and the V segment lost 1 base, leaving 7 bases of the junction unmatched. Germline V gene lookup returns CDR1 SGHAT and CDR2 FQNNGV. CDR3 residues: CASSLASGQGDYGYTF. In nucleotides, the CDR3 is TGTGCCAGCAGCTTAGCCTCCGGACAGGGTGACTATGGCTACACCTTC.

J is TRBJ1-1 and V is TRBV5-1; 8 bases align to TRBD1. In germline, CDR1 is SGHRS, CDR2 YFSETQ. With 4 bases clipped from V and 4 bases from J, the junction kept 3 bases outside the gene matches. The CDR3 runs to 13 residues. The CDR3 sequence: CASSPDRATEAFF. The CDR3 bases are TGCGCCAGCAGCCCGGACAGGGCCACTGAAGCTTTCTTT. The full variable domain, in which reference TRBV5-1 and TRBJ1-1 provide the parts outside the CDR3, is KAGVTQTPRYLIKTRGQQVTLSCSPISGHRSVSWYQQTPGQGLQFLFEYFSETQRNKGNFPGRFSGRQFSNSRSEMNVSTLELGDSALYLCASSPDRATEAFFGQGTRLTVV.

V gene TRBV7-2 combines with J gene TRBJ2-6; TRBD1 might be the D (6 bases). There are 15 residues in the CDR3. Germline V gene data show CDR1 as SGHTA and CDR2 as FQGNSA. V lost 3 bases to trimming and J lost 4 bases, with 10 bases between them. CDR3 residues: CASSFPGTGANVLTF. The DNA for the CDR3 is TGTGCCAGCAGCTTTCCAGGGACAGGGGCCAACGTCCTGACTTTC.

V is TRBV5-8 and J is TRBJ1-6; 7 nucleotides agree with TRBD1. The CDR3 has 15 residues. The germline V gene encodes CDR1 SGHTS and CDR2 YDEGEE. After removal of 3 bases from V and 7 bases from J, the junction contained 7 bases not matched to a gene. CDR3 in amino acids: CASSSTGVGNSPLHF. The DNA for the CDR3 is TGTGCCAGCAGCTCAACAGGGGTCGGGAATTCACCCCTCCACTTT.

This clone occurred once. V is TRBV5-1 and J is TRBJ2-7, with D possibly being TRBD1 (6 bases). Trimming took off 4 bases at V and 6 bases at J, with 20 bases between the two ends. Germline V gives CDR1 SGHRS, CDR2 YFSETQ. The CDR3 runs 15 residues. Here the CDR3 DNA reads TGCGCCAGCAGCGACCACAGGGTAGGCACGGGCGAGCAGTACTTC. Its translation: CASSDHRVGTGEQYF.

The rearrangement uses TRBV15 and TRBJ1-3; 9 bases agree with TRBD1. V lost 5 bases and J lost 7; bases outside the gene matches: 3. CDR3 size: 13 residues. The germline CDR1 and CDR2 sequences are LNHNV and YYDKDF (reference sequence). CDR3 in DNA: TGTGCCACCAGCGGGGACAGGGATAACACCATATATTTT. Translated: CATSGDRDNTIYF.

The chain joins TRBV2 to TRBJ2-1, with 8 bases that match TRBD2. With 6 bases clipped from V and 4 bases from J, the junction kept 5 bases outside the gene matches. Germline CDR1 reads SNHLY; CDR2 reads FYNNEI. The CDR3 spans 14 residues. The CDR3 region is CASSALAAYNEQFF. The DNA for the CDR3 is TGTGCCAGCAGCGCACTAGCGGCTTACAATGAGCAGTTCTTC. Filled out from reference TRBV2 and TRBJ2-1, the complete variable domain reads EPEVTQTPSHQVTQMGQEVILRCVPISNHLYFYWYRQILGQKVEFLVSFYNNEISEKSEIFDDQFSVERPDGSNFTLKIRSTKLEDSAMYFCASSALAAYNEQFFGPGTRLTVL.

The chain employs TRBV19 and TRBJ1-2; D uncertain. V dropped 6 bases and J dropped 4 bases, with 12 bases sitting between them. The CDR3 length is 13 residues. CDR1 is LNHDA and CDR2 is SQIVND in the germline V gene (reference sequence). DNA of the CDR3: TGTGCCAGTAGGCTCGGGGTCAGCTATGGCTACACCTTC. Protein product: CASRLGVSYGYTF.

This clone was counted between two and nine times. The J gene is TRBJ2-7, the V gene TRBV6-1, with D tentatively TRBD1 (6 bases). V was cut by 2 bases and J by 2 bases, with 13 bases left in between. The germline V gene encodes CDR1 MNHNS and CDR2 SASEGT. The CDR3 has 15 amino acids. Here the CDR3 reads CASSEIGRGPYEQYF. DNA for the CDR3: TGTGCCAGCAGTGAAATCGGCAGGGGTCCCTACGAGCAGTACTTC.

The V call is TRBV5-1, the J call TRBJ2-7; the D gene is possibly TRBD2 (5 bases). From germline, CDR1 is SGHRS and CDR2 YFSETQ. This CDR3 spans 16 amino acids. V was shortened by 0 bases and J by 9 bases, with 22 bases between the two germline ends. The CDR3 is CASSLGASSYQGGQYF. The CDR3, as DNA: TGCGCCAGCAGCTTGGGGGCTAGCTCATACCAAGGCGGGCAGTACTTC.

This clone was seen only once. V is TRBV7-2 and J is TRBJ2-1; D unresolved. The V gene lost 2 bases and the J gene lost 0 bases, with 5 bases spanning the gap. CDR3 length: 14 amino acids. Germline lookup yields CDR1 SGHTA and CDR2 FQGNSA. This CDR3 is CASSLSSSYNEQFF. CDR3 sequence (DNA): TGTGCCAGCAGCTTATCTAGCTCCTACAATGAGCAGTTCTTC.

This chain links TRBV6-4 with TRBJ1-5, with D possibly TRBD1 on 5 matching bases. The CDR3 totals 16 residues. CDR1 is MRHNA, CDR2 SNTAGT, per germline. The germline V and J ends were trimmed by 4 bases and 1 base, with 14 bases remaining between them. The CDR3 DNA is TGTGCCAGCAGTGGAACACCAAAGGGGAGCAATCAGCCCCAGCATTTT. Translated, it gives CASSGTPKGSNQPQHF.

The gene calls are TRBV5-6 and TRBJ2-7; possible D gene TRBD1, 6 bases. The CDR3 extends over 14 amino acids. V was clipped by 5 bases and J by 2 bases, with 14 bases between them. The germline V gene has CDR1 SGHDT and CDR2 YYEEEE. CDR3 coding DNA: TGTGCCAGCAGTCCGGTCGGGACACCCTACGAGCAGTACTTC. Encoded protein: CASSPVGTPYEQYF.

The V call is TRBV28, the J call TRBJ1-2; the D gene is possibly TRBD1 (6 bases). The CDR3 covers 17 residues. V lost 3 bases and J lost 3, with 20 bases in between. Germline assignment: CDR1 MDHEN and CDR2 SYDVKM. The CDR3 here is CASSFLMGRGSYYGYTF. In DNA form, the CDR3 reads TGTGCCAGCAGTTTCTTAATGGGGAGGGGGTCCTACTATGGCTACACCTTC.

The chain recombines TRBV27 with TRBJ1-5; the D gene is possibly TRBD1 (5 bases). Trimming shortened V by 5 bases and J by 7 bases, and 12 bases separated the two germline ends. Germline lookup yields CDR1 MNHEY and CDR2 SMNVEV (reference sequence). The length of the CDR3 is 13 residues. The CDR3 region is CASSILGGQPQHF. In DNA, the CDR3 is TGTGCCAGCAGTATCCTCGGGGGACAGCCCCAGCATTTT.

This clone was observed a few times. The CDR3 reads CASSSGTGMNTEAFF. In DNA form, the CDR3 reads TGTGCCAGCAGTAGTGGGACAGGAATGAACACTGAAGCTTTCTTT. The rearrangement links TRBV7-2 to TRBJ1-1, with 8 bases lining up with TRBD1. Germline V gene sequence: CDR1 SGHTA, CDR2 FQGNSA. V gave up 6 bases and J gave up 0 bases; unmatched junction bases: 6. CDR3 size: 15 residues.

The sample holds a few counts of this clone. The rearrangement joins TRBV19 to TRBJ2-5, with a possible D match to TRBD2 (6 bases). This CDR3 has 15 residues. The germline V and J ends were trimmed by 3 bases and 5 bases, with 16 bases remaining between them. CDR1 is LNHDA and CDR2 is SQIVND in the germline V gene (reference sequence). The CDR3 spells CASSMGGTPGETQYF. DNA of the CDR3: TGTGCCAGTAGTATGGGGGGTACACCGGGGGAGACCCAGTACTTC.